The rows below give T cell receptor beta chains drawn from one sample of a study of OX40 agonist ivuxolimab in advanced cancers. The table came from immunoSEQ multiplex PCR; TCRdb's copy has only in-frame clones and leaves some out. Among more than 80,000 clones listed, roughly 89% were seen once. The specimen was CD4+ or CD8+ T cells sorted from blood, collected in a trial of the OX40 agonist ivuxolimab. These receptors were collected from an adult with an advanced solid tumor such as melanoma, head and neck, liver or kidney cancer. Each CDR3 is given with its conserved first and last residue. The D gene is left open where the match is weak. Expanded clones get a size class; other rows say once, few or many, or leave the size out.

TRBJ2-3,12,TRBV9,NA,NA,CASSKAGDTQYF,TGTGCCAGCAGCAAGGCGGGAGATACGCAGTATTTT
TRBJ2-5,16,TRBV7-7,TRBD2,NA,CASSPQTSGFRETQYF,TGTGCTAGCAGCCCCCAGACTAGCGGGTTCCGTGAGACCCAGTACTTC
TRBJ1-6,14,TRBV6-5,NA,once,CASREGFYNSPLHF,TGTGCCAGCAGGGAGGGGTTTTATAATTCACCCCTCCACTTT
TRBJ1-5,15,TRBV30,NA,NA,CAWSSPGRGNQPQHF,TGTGCCTGGAGTTCTCCGGGCAGGGGCAATCAGCCCCAGCATTTT
TRBJ1-1,14,TRBV30,TRBD1,NA,CAWSGTGGATEAFF,TGTGCCTGGAGTGGGACAGGGGGCGCGACTGAAGCTTTCTTT
TRBJ2-1,16,TRBV28,TRBD2,NA,CASSPWREGSHNEQFF,TGTGCCAGCAGTCCATGGCGGGAGGGAAGCCACAATGAGCAGTTCTTC
TRBJ2-7,13,TRBV27,NA,NA,CASSHTRVHEQYF,TGTGCCAGCAGTCATACCAGGGTCCACGAGCAGTACTTC
TRBJ1-1,15,TRBV7-9,NA,NA,CASSLGEFLNTEAFF,TGTGCCAGCAGCTTGGGGGAGTTTTTGAACACTGAAGCTTTCTTT
TRBJ1-4,17,TRBV9,NA,NA,CASSEGLGREPNEKLFF,TGTGCCAGCAGCGAGGGACTGGGACGGGAACCTAATGAAAAACTGTTTTTT
TRBJ2-5,14,TRBV7-7,TRBD2,NA,CASSFRLAEETQYF,TGTGCTAGCAGCTTCAGACTAGCGGAAGAGACCCAGTACTTC
TRBJ1-2,14,TRBV28,NA,NA,CASSLDSPHYGYTF,TGTGCCAGCAGTCTGGACAGCCCTCACTATGGCTACACCTTC
TRBJ2-1,15,TRBV9,NA,NA,CASSVWDSAYNEQFF,TGTGCCAGCAGCGTATGGGACTCTGCCTACAATGAGCAGTTCTTC
TRBJ2-2,16,TRBV6-5,NA,NA,CASSYSETMNTGELFF,TGTGCCAGCAGTTACTCGGAAACCATGAACACCGGGGAGCTGTTTTTT
TRBJ1-5,14,TRBV30,NA,few,CAWGVENSNQPQHF,TGTGCCTGGGGCGTGGAGAATAGCAATCAGCCCCAGCATTTT
TRBJ1-2,14,TRBV28,NA,once,CASSFAAGFYGYTF,TGTGCCAGCAGTTTCGCGGCGGGTTTCTATGGCTACACCTTC
TRBJ2-3,13,TRBV27,TRBD1,NA,CASRTGDKYTQYF,TGTGCCAGCCGAACAGGGGATAAGTATACGCAGTATTTT
TRBJ1-1,15,TRBV30,TRBD1,NA,CAWINTGGGNTEAFF,TGTGCCTGGATAAACACAGGGGGTGGGAACACTGAAGCTTTCTTT
TRBJ2-7,13,TRBV30,NA,NA,CAWSWDGSYEQYF,TGTGCCTGGAGTTGGGACGGCTCCTACGAGCAGTACTTC
TRBJ2-3,15,TRBV6-6,NA,NA,CASSYATPSTDTQYF,TGTGCCAGCAGTTACGCTACACCCAGCACAGATACGCAGTATTTT
TRBJ2-7,12,TRBV9,NA,NA,CASSATGYEQYF,TGTGCCAGCAGCGCTACGGGATACGAGCAGTACTTC
TRBJ2-1,12,TRBV12-5,NA,once,CASGLVPQEQFF,TGTGCTAGTGGTTTGGTACCCCAGGAGCAGTTCTTC
TRBJ2-1,16,TRBV28,TRBD2,NA,CASSSVASGRAEEQFF,TGTGCCAGCAGTTCGGTTGCTAGCGGGAGGGCAGAGGAGCAGTTCTTC
TRBJ2-1,14,TRBV27,NA,NA,CASSGGGNADEQFF,TGTGCCAGCAGTGGGGGTGGGAACGCGGATGAGCAGTTCTTC
TRBJ2-1,18,TRBV28,TRBD2,NA,CASSTGLAVVPRFNEQFF,TGTGCCAGCAGTACGGGACTAGCGGTGGTACCCCGCTTTAATGAGCAGTTCTTC
TRBJ2-1,13,TRBV30,TRBD1,NA,CAWRDRVSREQFF,TGTGCCTGGCGGGACAGGGTGTCAAGGGAGCAGTTCTTC
TRBJ2-1,14,TRBV30,NA,NA,CAWSTGLGVNEQFF,TGTGCCTGGAGTACAGGGTTGGGGGTCAATGAGCAGTTCTTC
TRBJ2-2,16,TRBV28,NA,NA,CASILRGNSYTGELFF,TGTGCCAGCATCCTGCGGGGAAATTCGTACACCGGGGAGCTGTTTTTT
TRBJ1-1,15,TRBV21-1,NA,NA,CASTTGGGWATEAFF,TGTGCCAGCACCACCGGGGGCGGCTGGGCCACTGAAGCTTTCTTT
TRBJ2-3,15,TRBV6-5,NA,NA,CASSYVFTSTDTQYF,TGTGCCAGCAGTTACGTGTTTACTAGCACAGATACGCAGTATTTT
TRBJ2-3,14,TRBV7-8,TRBD1,NA,CASSPGTGPDTQYF,TGTGCCAGCAGCCCGGGGACAGGCCCAGATACGCAGTATTTT
TRBJ1-2,12,TRBV7-8,NA,NA,CASSLDHYGYTF,TGTGCCAGCAGCTTAGATCACTATGGCTACACCTTC
TRBJ1-2,17,TRBV28,TRBD1,NA,CASSPGTGALLFYGYTF,TGTGCCAGCAGTCCTGGGACAGGGGCCCTACTATTCTATGGCTACACCTTC
TRBJ1-2,15,TRBV30,NA,NA,CAWSGLEGRFYGYTF,TGTGCCTGGAGTGGGTTAGAGGGGCGCTTCTATGGCTACACCTTC
TRBJ2-5,11,TRBV9,NA,NA,CASSAEQTQYF,TGTGCCAGCAGCGCAGAACAGACCCAGTACTTC
TRBJ1-2,14,TRBV13,TRBD1,NA,CASSLGQGAFGYTF,TGTGCCAGCAGCTTGGGACAGGGGGCTTTTGGCTACACCTTC
TRBJ2-1,16,TRBV4-3,TRBD2,NA,CASSQERGNPGNEQFF,TGCGCCAGCAGCCAAGAGCGGGGGAACCCGGGGAATGAGCAGTTCTTC
TRBJ1-4,12,TRBV28,NA,NA,CASSGGGEKLFF,TGTGCCAGCAGCGGCGGAGGCGAAAAACTGTTTTTT
TRBJ2-3,13,TRBV4-3,NA,NA,CASSQVVADTQYF,TGCGCCAGCAGCCAAGTGGTCGCAGATACGCAGTATTTT
TRBJ1-2,16,TRBV19,TRBD1,NA,CASSSRDRVNVYGYTF,TGTGCCAGTAGTTCCCGGGACAGGGTAAATGTCTATGGCTACACCTTC
TRBJ1-2,13,TRBV4-1,NA,many,CASSQDWAGPYAF,TGCGCCAGCAGCCAAGATTGGGCCGGGCCGTACGCCTTC
TRBJ1-5,15,TRBV6-5,TRBD1,NA,CASSYRDSPNQPQHF,TGTGCCAGCAGCTACCGGGACAGCCCCAATCAGCCCCAGCATTTT
TRBJ1-2,14,TRBV6-6,TRBD1,NA,CASSYSQGAQGYTF,TGTGCCAGCAGTTACTCACAGGGGGCCCAAGGCTACACCTTC
TRBJ2-3,12,TRBV9,NA,NA,CASSGPGNTQYF,TGTGCCAGCAGCGGCCCCGGAAATACGCAGTATTTT
TRBJ2-1,15,TRBV19,NA,once,CASSIAGGLPNEQFF,TGTGCCAGTAGTATAGCGGGGGGCCTTCCCAATGAGCAGTTCTTC
TRBJ2-1,17,TRBV30,NA,NA,CAWSVSSPSTSSGEQFF,TGTGCCTGGAGTGTATCCTCCCCCTCTACTAGCTCTGGTGAGCAGTTCTTC
TRBJ1-2,13,TRBV7-3,NA,NA,CASSLVGNYGYTF,TGTGCCAGCAGCTTGGTAGGGAACTATGGCTACACCTTC
TRBJ1-4,15,TRBV19,TRBD1,medium-sized,CASSNADRVVEKLFF,TGTGCCAGTAGTAACGCTGACAGGGTTGTTGAAAAACTGTTTTTT
TRBJ2-6,15,TRBV27,NA,NA,CASSFWADTANVLTF,TGTGCCAGCAGTTTTTGGGCTGATACGGCCAACGTCCTGACTTTC
TRBJ1-5,15,TRBV6-5,NA,NA,CASSDYRDADQPQHF,TGTGCCAGCAGTGACTACCGGGACGCCGATCAGCCCCAGCATTTT
TRBJ2-1,10,TRBV29-1,NA,NA,CSVLAGEQFF,TGCAGCGTTTTAGCCGGTGAGCAGTTCTTC
TRBJ1-4,16,TRBV10-3,NA,NA,CAISDFLQATNEKLFF,TGTGCCATCAGTGACTTTCTGCAGGCAACTAATGAAAAACTGTTTTTT
TRBJ1-2,13,TRBV29-1,TRBD1,once,CSVDEQTGSGYTF,TGCAGCGTCGACGAACAGACAGGGTCTGGCTACACCTTC
TRBJ1-1,12,TRBV30,NA,few,CAWSVGALEAFF,TGTGCCTGGAGTGTCGGGGCGCTTGAAGCTTTCTTT
TRBJ2-1,17,TRBV28,NA,NA,CASSTSRDSRSPDEQFF,TGTGCCAGCAGTACGAGTCGGGACTCGAGGTCCCCCGATGAGCAGTTCTTC